One and the same sample provided the 21 T cell receptor beta chains below, sequenced in a study of cytomegalovirus exposure and HLA in healthy donors. The PCR made use of 60 Vbeta and 13 Jbeta primers. Clones were sequenced by immunoSEQ multiplex PCR, and TCRdb holds only the in-frame ones, with some missing. This table has over 150,000 clones, 71% appearing once. Material: PBMCs. The receptor set was obtained from a young woman in good health and CMV-seronegative.

This chain uses TRBV25-1 with TRBJ1-2; perhaps TRBD1 as D (6 bases). V was shortened by 0 bases and J by 8 bases, with 13 bases between the two germline ends. Germline-derived CDR1 and CDR2 are MGHDK and SYGVNS. CDR3 length equals 14 residues. The CDR3 bases are TGTGCCAGCAGTGAATATTCCCAGGGGTTGGGCTACACCTTC. Protein sequence: CASSEYSQGLGYTF.

The rearrangement links TRBV11-2 to TRBJ1-3; 7 bases are shared with TRBD1. Germline CDR1 is SGHAT and CDR2 is FQNNGV. Trimming took 0 bases from V and 3 from J; bases not matched to a gene: 5. CDR3 size: 16 residues. The CDR3 sequence is CASSLDPGGYGNTIYF. The CDR3 DNA follows: TGTGCCAGCAGCTTAGATCCAGGGGGGTATGGAAACACCATATATTTT. The whole variable domain, filled in from reference TRBV11-2 and TRBJ1-3, reads EAGVAQSPRYKIIEKRQSVAFWCNPISGHATLYWYQQILGQGPKLLIQFQNNGVVDDSQLPKDRFSAERLKGVDSTLKIQPAKLEDSAVYLCASSLDPGGYGNTIYFGEGSWLTVV.

V and J are TRBV19 and TRBJ2-3; TRBD2 might be the D (6 bases). V lost 3 bases, J lost 3 bases, and 10 bases lay in between. The CDR3 has 14 residues. Germline V gene lookup returns CDR1 LNHDA and CDR2 SQIVND (reference sequence). CDR3 sequence: CASSMMGGTDTQYF. The CDR3 nucleotides are TGTGCCAGTAGTATGATGGGGGGAACAGATACGCAGTATTTT.

This chain connects TRBV11-2 to TRBJ2-7, with 9 positions matching TRBD2. CDR3 length: 15 amino acids. The V segment lost 1 base and the J segment 3 bases; nucleotides outside the gene matches: 4. The V gene's germline CDR1 is SGHAT and CDR2 FQNNGV. CDR3 loop: CASSLVGLAGYEQYF. The CDR3 DNA follows: TGTGCCAGCAGCTTAGTGGGACTAGCAGGCTACGAGCAGTACTTC.

This clone was counted between two and nine times. V and J are TRBV28 and TRBJ2-7; 9 nucleotides line up with TRBD2. With V trimmed by 6 bases and J by 2 bases, 11 bases remained unmatched. The CDR3 totals 16 residues. The germline gives CDR1 MDHEN, CDR2 SYDVKM. CDR3 sequence: CASSPPERGVPYEQYF. The DNA for the CDR3 is TGTGCCAGCAGCCCTCCGGAGCGGGGGGTCCCCTACGAGCAGTACTTC.

This rearrangement joins TRBV28 to TRBJ2-7, with D perhaps matching TRBD2 (6 bases). This CDR3 has 13 amino acids. In germline, CDR1 is MDHEN, CDR2 SYDVKM. The V gene lost 7 bases and the J gene lost 1 base, with 11 bases spanning the gap. CDR3 sequence reads: CASTGGSSYEQYF. The CDR3 bases are TGTGCCAGCACTGGGGGGTCGTCCTACGAGCAGTACTTC. Combining the CDR3 with reference TRBV28 and TRBJ2-7 gives the whole variable domain DVKVTQSSRYLVKRTGEKVFLECVQDMDHENMFWYRQDPGLGLRLIYFSYDVKMKEKGDIPEGYSVSREKKERFSLILESASTNQTSMYLCASTGGSSYEQYFGPGTRLTVT.

The chain combines TRBV18 with TRBJ2-7, with D unclear. V was clipped by 2 bases and J by 12 bases, with 8 bases between them. Germline CDR1 is KGHSH and CDR2 is LQKENI. The CDR3 loop spans 10 amino acids. CDR3 sequence: CASSPGWRYF. As DNA, the CDR3 is TGTGCCAGCTCACCAGGGTGGAGGTACTTC.

The chain recombines TRBV20-1 with TRBJ1-2; D gene unclear. With 7 bases removed from V and 8 bases from J, the gap between germline ends came to 14 bases. This CDR3 has 11 amino acids. Germline V lookup: CDR1 DFQATT, CDR2 SNEGSKA (reference sequence). This chain's CDR3 is CSVGGAPGYTF. The CDR3 DNA reads as TGCAGTGTCGGCGGTGCGCCCGGCTACACCTTC.

The V call is TRBV14, the J call TRBJ2-7; D might be TRBD2 (5 bases). Between the trimmed V and J ends, which lost 3 bases and 3 bases, there was a span of 18 bases. Germline CDR1 and CDR2: SGHDN and FVKESK. The CDR3 length is 16 residues. In nucleotides, the CDR3 is TGTGCCAGCAGCCATCTCCCGGGAAGGACCTACTACGAGCAGTACTTC. This gives the protein CASSHLPGRTYYEQYF.

The rearrangement links TRBV5-6 to TRBJ1-5; 8 bases map to TRBD1. In germline, CDR1 is SGHDT, CDR2 YYEEEE. The CDR3 has 15 residues. The V gene end was trimmed by 2 bases and the J gene end by 9 bases; junction bases not matched to a gene: 10. This chain's CDR3 is CASSFTGGRGSPQHF. As DNA, the CDR3 is TGTGCCAGCAGCTTCACAGGGGGTCGGGGTTCGCCCCAGCATTTT. The variable domain in full, completed from reference TRBV5-6 and TRBJ1-5, reads DAGVTQSPTHLIKTRGQQVTLRCSPKSGHDTVSWYQQALGQGPQFIFQYYEEEERQRGNFPDRFSGHQFPNYSSELNVNALLLGDSALYLCASSFTGGRGSPQHFGDGTRLSIL.

The V and J genes are TRBV23-1 and TRBJ2-2; D is perhaps TRBD1 (6 bases). TRBV23-1 is known as an ORF, though its function is uncertain. The V end lost 3 bases, the J end lost 5 bases, and 13 bases lay between the germline ends. The CDR3 is 15 amino acids. The CDR3 is CASSHRTVQTGELFF. CDR3 in DNA: TGCGCCAGCAGTCATCGGACAGTGCAGACCGGGGAGCTGTTTTTT.

The chain uses TRBV27 and TRBJ1-3; D is unclear. Trimming pared 0 bases from V and 1 base from J, leaving 13 bases between. Germline V gene lookup returns CDR1 MNHEY and CDR2 SMNVEV (reference sequence). The CDR3 loop spans 17 amino acids. The CDR3: CASSLSPALTSGNTIYF. The CDR3 DNA reads as TGTGCCAGCAGTTTATCCCCGGCACTAACTTCTGGAAACACCATATATTTT.

This chain uses TRBV7-6 with TRBJ2-5; a weak D match, TRBD1 (5 bases). V was trimmed by 7 bases and J by 2 bases, leaving 14 bases between them. The CDR3 runs 14 residues. Germline assignment: CDR1 SGHVS and CDR2 FNYEAQ. The CDR3 here is CASTVYPGQETQYF. The CDR3 DNA is TGTGCCAGCACCGTATATCCAGGGCAAGAGACCCAGTACTTC.

V is TRBV5-4 and J is TRBJ2-1; 10 positions agree with TRBD2. V lost 2 bases and J lost 2; bases outside the gene matches: 4. CDR3 length: 16 residues. Germline loops: CDR1 SGHNT, CDR2 YYREEE (reference sequence). The CDR3 here is CASSFGLAGAYNEQFF. In nucleotides, the CDR3 is TGTGCCAGCAGCTTTGGTCTAGCGGGAGCCTACAATGAGCAGTTCTTC.

The V and J genes are TRBV4-2 and TRBJ1-5, with D unclear. V gave up 4 bases and J gave up 5 bases, with 15 bases separating them. The CDR3 has 15 residues. Looked up from germline, CDR1 is LGHNA and CDR2 is YNFKEQ. CDR3 sequence: CASSPLPGAYQPQHF. The DNA for the CDR3 is TGTGCCAGCAGCCCGCTGCCGGGAGCTTATCAGCCCCAGCATTTT.

The V gene is TRBV28, the J gene TRBJ2-5; 9 bases are a match to TRBD1. This CDR3 region has 15 residues. Germline V lookup: CDR1 MDHEN, CDR2 SYDVKM. The J segment lost 5 bases and the V segment lost 6 bases, leaving 10 bases of the junction unmatched. CDR3 sequence reads: CASSRNRGRGETQYF. The DNA for the CDR3 is TGTGCCAGCAGCCGTAACAGGGGGCGAGGGGAGACCCAGTACTTC.

There are a few counts of this clone. This sequence joins TRBV19 and TRBJ1-3; tentative D call: TRBD1 (6 bases). The CDR3 extends over 13 amino acids. Germline V gives CDR1 LNHDA, CDR2 SQIVND (reference sequence). V shed 7 bases and J shed 4 bases, with 11 bases lying between them. In nucleotides, the CDR3 is TGTGCCAGTAACGAGGGGGACGGAAACACCATATATTTT. Translation: CASNEGDGNTIYF.

The chain has TRBV15 and TRBJ2-1, with TRBD2 identical over 8 bases. CDR3 size: 16 residues. Germline V CDR1 and CDR2: LNHNV, YYDKDF (reference sequence). Trimming at V came to 0 bases and at J to 5 bases, leaving 6 bases not matched to a gene. The CDR3 sequence is CATSRDRTGGDNEQFF. The CDR3 DNA sequence: TGTGCCACCAGCAGAGATCGTACGGGAGGGGACAATGAGCAGTTCTTC.

This clone was seen a single time. The chain carries TRBV5-6 and TRBJ1-3; possible D gene TRBD1, 5 bases. The germline gives CDR1 SGHDT, CDR2 YYEEEE. The CDR3 has 14 amino acids. The V gene lost 4 bases and the J gene lost 4 bases, with 12 bases spanning the gap. The CDR3 here is CASSLQENGNTIYF. CDR3 DNA sequence: TGTGCCAGCAGCCTACAGGAGAACGGAAACACCATATATTTT.

V and J are TRBV7-9 and TRBJ2-3; perhaps TRBD2 as D (6 bases). The CDR3 length is 15 residues. Germline V lookup: CDR1 SEHNR, CDR2 FQNEAQ (reference sequence). Trimming took 5 bases from V and 0 from J, leaving 12 bases between them. CDR3 amino acids: CASSPGLASTDTQYF. The DNA for the CDR3 is TGTGCCAGCAGCCCGGGGCTAGCGAGCACAGATACGCAGTATTTT.

The rearrangement uses TRBV5-1 and TRBJ1-3; a possible D gene is TRBD1 (5 bases). Per the germline V gene, CDR1 is SGHRS and CDR2 is YFSETQ. V was pared by 1 base and J by 2 bases, with 7 bases between. The CDR3 length is 14 residues. DNA of the CDR3: TGCGCCAGCAGCTTGCCAGGGCCTGGAAACACCATATATTTT. It specifies CASSLPGPGNTIYF.